Listed below are T cell receptor beta chains from one sample, sequenced in a study of Graves' ophthalmopathy and Graves' hyperthyroidism. One entry per CDR3 protein, called by TCRdb with MiXCR from the multiplex PCR reads. The sample consists of 57,000 or so distinct CDR3 sequences, less than 65% of them appearing once. The sample consisted of peripheral blood. The receptor set was obtained from an adult woman with Graves' ophthalmopathy. Each CDR3 is given with its conserved first and last residue. The D gene is left open where the match is weak. The size field is filled for only some rows; it gives once, few, many or a size class.

.	TRBV15	TRBJ1-1	.	CATSRDRGRDNEAFF	TGTGCCACCAGCAGAGATCGTGGCAGGGATAATGAAGCTTTCTTT
many	TRBV20-1	TRBJ2-3	TRBD2	CSAGGGQTSGITDTQYF	TGCAGTGCTGGGGGGGGCCAAACTAGCGGTATCACAGATACGCAGTATTTT
many	TRBV5-6	TRBJ1-6	TRBD1	CASSFAGGGNNSPLHF	TGTGCCAGCAGCTTTGCAGGGGGCGGGAATAATTCACCCCTCCACTTT
many	TRBV7-9	TRBJ1-4	.	CASSLSAGASTNEKLFF	TGTGCCAGCAGCTTATCGGCAGGGGCGTCAACTAATGAAAAACTGTTTTTT
.	TRBV14	TRBJ2-5	TRBD2	CASSHTSGRAEEAQYF	TGTGCCAGCTCACACACGAGCGGGAGGGCGGAAGAGGCCCAGTACTTC
.	TRBV5-6	TRBJ2-7	.	CASSLAGGCLSVEQYF	TGTGCCAGCAGCTTGGCCGGGGGATGTTTGTCTGTCGAGCAGTACTTC
.	TRBV20-1	TRBJ2-3	TRBD2	CSARGGLAGPADTQYF	TGCAGTGCTAGAGGCGGGCTAGCGGGGCCGGCAGATACGCAGTATTTT
.	TRBV6-1	TRBJ1-1	.	CASSVAEYNEAFF	TGTGCCAGCAGTGTAGCGGAGTACAATGAAGCTTTCTTT
.	TRBV20-1	TRBJ1-2	.	CSARPFSRGDGCTF	TGCAGTGCCAGACCTTTCTCCAGGGGTGACGGCTGCACCTTC
once	TRBV29-1	TRBJ2-5	.	CSVDRQQETQYF	TGCAGCGTTGATCGACAGCAAGAGACCCAGTACTTC
.	TRBV5-1	TRBJ2-7	TRBD2	CASSLASGSAYEQYF	TGCGCCAGCAGCTTGGCGAGCGGGAGCGCCTACGAGCAGTACTTC
many	TRBV4-2	TRBJ2-7	TRBD1	CASSQGDSSYEQYF	TGTGCCAGCAGCCAAGGGGACAGCTCCTACGAGCAGTACTTC
once	TRBV24-1	TRBJ1-1	TRBD1	CATSPGGDQPEAFF	TGTGCCACCAGTCCAGGGGGTGATCAGCCTGAAGCTTTCTTT
.	TRBV7-2	TRBJ2-1	TRBD2	CASSPAGGLAGSSYNEQFF	TGTGCCAGCAGCCCAGCGGGGGGACTAGCGGGTAGCTCCTACAATGAGCAGTTCTTC
.	TRBV19	TRBJ2-7	.	CASSMEGYEQYF	TGTGCCAGTAGTATGGAAGGTTACGAGCAGTACTTC
many	TRBV7-9	TRBJ2-7	.	CASITLSGEQYF	TGTGCCAGCATAACCCTTTCAGGCGAGCAGTACTTC
many	TRBV6-2/TRBV6-3	TRBJ1-1	TRBD1	CASSRTGVSNTEAFF	TGTGCCAGCAGTCGGACAGGAGTCTCAAACACTGAAGCTTTCTTT
.	TRBV11-1	TRBJ2-3	.	CASSHLEGGGSLGDTQYF	TGTGCCAGCAGCCACCTTGAGGGAGGCGGCTCTCTGGGAGATACGCAGTATTTT
medium-sized	TRBV25-1	TRBJ2-1	.	CASSEKRGALNYNEQFF	TGTGCCAGCAGTGAAAAACGGGGGGCCCTTAATTACAATGAGCAGTTCTTC
many	TRBV20-1	TRBJ2-7	TRBD2	CSAVRAGSYEQYF	TGCAGTGCAGTGAGAGCGGGGTCCTACGAGCAGTACTTC
few	TRBV28	TRBJ1-6	.	CTSCLTYNSPLHF	TGTACCAGCTGCCTAACTTATAATTCACCCCTCCACTTT
many	TRBV4-2	TRBJ2-5	TRBD2	CASSQASGAGEETQYF	TGTGCCAGCAGCCAAGCGTCCGGAGCGGGGGAAGAGACCCAGTACTTC
many	TRBV6-1	TRBJ2-7	.	CASSLNRVKREQYF	TGTGCCAGCAGCTTGAACAGGGTTAAACGCGAGCAGTACTTC
.	TRBV2	TRBJ2-1	TRBD2	CASSRAGGTNEQFF	TGTGCCAGCAGCCGAGCGGGAGGGACCAATGAGCAGTTCTTC
.	TRBV18	TRBJ2-2	.	CASSPLATGELFF	TGTGCCAGCTCGCCTCTAGCGACCGGGGAGCTGTTTTTT
many	TRBV7-9	TRBJ1-4	.	CASSLAGDNEKLFF	TGTGCCAGCAGCTTAGCAGGGGACAATGAAAAACTGTTTTTT